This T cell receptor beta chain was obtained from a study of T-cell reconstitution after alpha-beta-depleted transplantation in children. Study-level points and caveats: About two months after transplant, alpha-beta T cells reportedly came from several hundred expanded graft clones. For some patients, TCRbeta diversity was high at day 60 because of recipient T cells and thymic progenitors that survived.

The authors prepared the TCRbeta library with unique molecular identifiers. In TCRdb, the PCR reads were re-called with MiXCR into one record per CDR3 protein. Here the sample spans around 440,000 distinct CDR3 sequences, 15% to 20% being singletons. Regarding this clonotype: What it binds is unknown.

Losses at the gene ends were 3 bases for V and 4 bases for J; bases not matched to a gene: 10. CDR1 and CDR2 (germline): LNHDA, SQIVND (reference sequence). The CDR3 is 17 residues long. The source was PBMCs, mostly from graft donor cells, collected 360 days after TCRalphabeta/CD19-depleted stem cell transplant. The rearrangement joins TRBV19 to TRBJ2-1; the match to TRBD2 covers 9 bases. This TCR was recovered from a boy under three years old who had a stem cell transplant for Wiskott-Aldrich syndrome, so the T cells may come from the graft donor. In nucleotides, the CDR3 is TGTGCCAGTAGTATCCGCCTCTCTAGCGGGGTATACAATGAGCAGTTCTTC. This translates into CASSIRLSSGVYNEQFF.